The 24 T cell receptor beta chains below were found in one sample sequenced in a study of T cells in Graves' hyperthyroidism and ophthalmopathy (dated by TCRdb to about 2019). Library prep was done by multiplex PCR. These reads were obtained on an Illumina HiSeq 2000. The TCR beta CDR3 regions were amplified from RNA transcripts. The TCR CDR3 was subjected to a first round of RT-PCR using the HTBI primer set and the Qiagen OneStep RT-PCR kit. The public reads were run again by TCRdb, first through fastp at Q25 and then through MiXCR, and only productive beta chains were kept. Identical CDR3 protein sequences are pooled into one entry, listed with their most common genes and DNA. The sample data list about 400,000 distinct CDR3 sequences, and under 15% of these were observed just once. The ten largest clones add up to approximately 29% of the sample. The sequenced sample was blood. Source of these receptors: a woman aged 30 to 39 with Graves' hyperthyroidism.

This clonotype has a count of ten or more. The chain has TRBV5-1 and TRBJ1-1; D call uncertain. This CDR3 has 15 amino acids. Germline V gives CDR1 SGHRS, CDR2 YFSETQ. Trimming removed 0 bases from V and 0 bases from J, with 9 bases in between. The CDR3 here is CASSLVGSMNTEAFF. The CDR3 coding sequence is TGCGCCAGCAGCTTGGTGGGCAGCATGAACACTGAAGCTTTCTTT.

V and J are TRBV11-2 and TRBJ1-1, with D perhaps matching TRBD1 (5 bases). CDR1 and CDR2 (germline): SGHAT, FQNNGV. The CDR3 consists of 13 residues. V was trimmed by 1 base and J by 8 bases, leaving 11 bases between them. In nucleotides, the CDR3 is TGTGCCAGCAGCTTAGGTTTGGGGGGAGAAGCTTTCTTT. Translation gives CASSLGLGGEAFF.

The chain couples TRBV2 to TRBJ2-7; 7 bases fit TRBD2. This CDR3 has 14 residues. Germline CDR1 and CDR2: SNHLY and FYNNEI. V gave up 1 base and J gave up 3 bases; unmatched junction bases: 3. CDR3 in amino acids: CASSEDTSVYEQYF. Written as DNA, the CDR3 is TGTGCCAGCAGTGAAGATACTAGCGTCTACGAGCAGTACTTC.

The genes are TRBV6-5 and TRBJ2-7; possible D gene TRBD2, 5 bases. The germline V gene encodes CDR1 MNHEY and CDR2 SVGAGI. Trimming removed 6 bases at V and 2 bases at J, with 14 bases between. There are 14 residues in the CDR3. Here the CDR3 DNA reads TGTGCCAGCAGACTAAAGTGGGAGACCTACGAGCAGTACTTC. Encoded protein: CASRLKWETYEQYF.

The CDR3 nucleotides read TGCAGTGCCGGTGGGACTAGCATCAATGAGCAGTTCTTC. Its protein product is CSAGGTSINEQFF. The rearrangement joins TRBV20-1 to TRBJ2-1, with TRBD2 matching 9 bases. The CDR3 is 13 residues long. Germline CDR1 is DFQATT and CDR2 is SNEGSKA (reference sequence). V gave up 6 bases and J gave up 6 bases; unmatched junction bases: 6.

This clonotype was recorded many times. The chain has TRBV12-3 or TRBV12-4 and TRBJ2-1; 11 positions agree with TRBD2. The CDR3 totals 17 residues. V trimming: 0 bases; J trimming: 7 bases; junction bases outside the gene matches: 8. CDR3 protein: CASSLARLAGGGNEQFF. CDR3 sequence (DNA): TGTGCCAGCAGTTTAGCGAGGCTAGCGGGAGGCGGGAATGAGCAGTTCTTC.

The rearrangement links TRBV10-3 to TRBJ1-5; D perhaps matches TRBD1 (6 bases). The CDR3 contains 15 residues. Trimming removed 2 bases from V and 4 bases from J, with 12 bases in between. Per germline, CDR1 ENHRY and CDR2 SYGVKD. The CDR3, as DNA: TGTGCCATCAGTGAGAGACAGGCGGAAAATCAGCCCCAGCATTTT. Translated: CAISERQAENQPQHF.

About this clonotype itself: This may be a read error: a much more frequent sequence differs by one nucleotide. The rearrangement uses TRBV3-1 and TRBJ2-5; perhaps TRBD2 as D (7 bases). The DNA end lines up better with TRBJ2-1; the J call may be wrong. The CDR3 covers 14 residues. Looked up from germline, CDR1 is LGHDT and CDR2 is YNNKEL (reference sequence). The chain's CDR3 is CASSQVGGPETQFF. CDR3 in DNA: TGTGCCAGCAGCCAAGTCGGGGGGCCGGAGACCCAGTTCTTC.

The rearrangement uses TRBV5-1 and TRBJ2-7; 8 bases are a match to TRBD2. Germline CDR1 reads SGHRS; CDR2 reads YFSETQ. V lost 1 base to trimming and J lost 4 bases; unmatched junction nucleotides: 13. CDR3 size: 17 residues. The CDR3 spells CASSLQRPGTSNYEQYF. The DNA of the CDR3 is TGCGCCAGCAGCTTGCAAAGGCCCGGGACTAGTAATTACGAGCAGTACTTC.

The CDR3 here is CASSNPWRDRGPDEQFF. The CDR3 nucleotides are TGTGCCAGTAGTAATCCTTGGAGGGACAGGGGGCCCGATGAGCAGTTCTTC. The chain employs TRBV19 and TRBJ2-1; TRBD1 matches at 12 bases. Germline V gives CDR1 LNHDA, CDR2 SQIVND (reference sequence). This CDR3 contains 17 residues. Trimming removed 4 bases from V and 8 bases from J; junction bases left unmatched: 12.

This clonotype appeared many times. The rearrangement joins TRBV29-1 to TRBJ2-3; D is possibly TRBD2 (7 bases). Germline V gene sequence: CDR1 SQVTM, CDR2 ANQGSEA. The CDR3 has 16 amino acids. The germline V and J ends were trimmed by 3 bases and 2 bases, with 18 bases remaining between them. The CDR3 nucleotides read TGCAGCGTTGAGGGAAGGCTTCGGGGGGCCACAGATACGCAGTATTTT. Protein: CSVEGRLRGATDTQYF.

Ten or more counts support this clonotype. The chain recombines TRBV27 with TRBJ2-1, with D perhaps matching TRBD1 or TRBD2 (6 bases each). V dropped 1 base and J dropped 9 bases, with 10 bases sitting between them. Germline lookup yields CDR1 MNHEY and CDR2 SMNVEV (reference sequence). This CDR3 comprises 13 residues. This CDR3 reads CASSLFGGSEQFF. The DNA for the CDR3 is TGTGCCAGCAGTTTATTCGGGGGCAGTGAGCAGTTCTTC.

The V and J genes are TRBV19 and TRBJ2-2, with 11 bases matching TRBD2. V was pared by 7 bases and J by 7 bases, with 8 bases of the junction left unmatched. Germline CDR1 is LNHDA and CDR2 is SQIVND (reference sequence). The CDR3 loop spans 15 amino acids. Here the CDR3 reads CASTILAGVSGELFF. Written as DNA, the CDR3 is TGTGCCAGTACAATACTAGCGGGGGTCAGCGGGGAGCTGTTTTTT.

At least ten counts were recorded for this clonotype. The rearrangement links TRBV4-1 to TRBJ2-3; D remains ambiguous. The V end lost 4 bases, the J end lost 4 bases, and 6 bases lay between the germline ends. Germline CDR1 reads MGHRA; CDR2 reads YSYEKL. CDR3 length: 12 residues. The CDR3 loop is CASSPRPDTQYF. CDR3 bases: TGCGCCAGCAGCCCCCGGCCAGATACGCAGTATTTT.

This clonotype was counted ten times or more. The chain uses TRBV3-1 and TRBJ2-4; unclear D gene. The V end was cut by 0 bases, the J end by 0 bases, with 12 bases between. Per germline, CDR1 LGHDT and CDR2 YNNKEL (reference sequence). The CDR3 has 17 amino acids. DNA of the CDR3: TGTGCCAGCAGCCAAGATTGGGCTAACCTAGCCAAAAACATTCAGTACTTC. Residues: CASSQDWANLAKNIQYF. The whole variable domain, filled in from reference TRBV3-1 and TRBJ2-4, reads DTAVSQTPKYLVTQMGNDKSIKCEQNLGHDTMYWYKQDSKKFLKIMFSYNNKELIINETVPNRFSPKSPDKAHLNLHINSLELGDSAVYFCASSQDWANLAKNIQYFGAGTRLSVL.

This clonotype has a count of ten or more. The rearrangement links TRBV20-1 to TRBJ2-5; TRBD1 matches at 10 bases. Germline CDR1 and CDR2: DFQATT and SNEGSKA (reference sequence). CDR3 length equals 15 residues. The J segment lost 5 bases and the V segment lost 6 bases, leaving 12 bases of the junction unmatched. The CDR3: CSAPTGGSSRETQYF. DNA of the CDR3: TGCAGTGCACCGACAGGGGGCTCCTCGAGGGAGACCCAGTACTTC.

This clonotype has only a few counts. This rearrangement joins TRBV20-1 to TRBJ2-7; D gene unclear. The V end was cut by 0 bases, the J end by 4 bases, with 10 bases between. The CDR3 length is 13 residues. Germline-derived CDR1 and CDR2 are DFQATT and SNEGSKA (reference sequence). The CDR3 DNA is TGCAGTGCTAGAGATTTGATTTCTTACGAGCAGTACTTC. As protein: CSARDLISYEQYF.

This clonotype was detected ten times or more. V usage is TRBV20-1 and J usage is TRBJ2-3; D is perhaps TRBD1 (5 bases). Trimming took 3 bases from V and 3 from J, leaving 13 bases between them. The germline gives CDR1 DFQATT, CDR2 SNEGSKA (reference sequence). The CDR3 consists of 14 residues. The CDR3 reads CSASWGPETDTQYF. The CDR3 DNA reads TGCAGTGCTAGTTGGGGCCCGGAAACAGATACGCAGTATTTT.

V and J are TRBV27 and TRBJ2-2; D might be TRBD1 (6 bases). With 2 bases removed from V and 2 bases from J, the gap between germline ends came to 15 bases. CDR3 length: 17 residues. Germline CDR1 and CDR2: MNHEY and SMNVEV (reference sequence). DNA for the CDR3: TGTGCCAGCAGTTTAACCGGACAGATCATCAACACCGGGGAGCTGTTTTTT. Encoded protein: CASSLTGQIINTGELFF.

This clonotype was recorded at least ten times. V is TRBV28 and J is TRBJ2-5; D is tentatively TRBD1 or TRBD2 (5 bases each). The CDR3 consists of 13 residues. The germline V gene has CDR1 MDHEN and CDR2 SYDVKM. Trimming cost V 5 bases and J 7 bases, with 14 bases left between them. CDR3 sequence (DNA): TGTGCCAGCAGTATCGGGACCCCAGGGACCCAGTACTTC. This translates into CASSIGTPGTQYF.

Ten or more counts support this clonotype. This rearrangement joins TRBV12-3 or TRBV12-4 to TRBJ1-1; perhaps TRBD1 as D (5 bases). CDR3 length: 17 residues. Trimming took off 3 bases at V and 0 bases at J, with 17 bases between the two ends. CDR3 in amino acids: CASSFDPGTNMNTEAFF. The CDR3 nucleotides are TGTGCCAGCAGTTTCGATCCGGGGACCAATATGAACACTGAAGCTTTCTTT.

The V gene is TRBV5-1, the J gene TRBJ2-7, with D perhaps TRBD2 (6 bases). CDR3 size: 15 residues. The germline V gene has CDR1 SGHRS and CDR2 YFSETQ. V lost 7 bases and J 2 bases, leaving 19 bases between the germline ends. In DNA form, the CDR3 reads TGCGCCAGCGGATCCGCTAGCGAACCTACCTACGAGCAGTACTTC. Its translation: CASGSASEPTYEQYF.

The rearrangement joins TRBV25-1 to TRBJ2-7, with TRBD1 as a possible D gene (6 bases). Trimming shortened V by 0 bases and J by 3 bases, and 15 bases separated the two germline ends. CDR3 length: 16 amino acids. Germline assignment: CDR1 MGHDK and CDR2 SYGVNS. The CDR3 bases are TGTGCCAGCAGTGAATATTTCGGGCAGGGGAGCTACGAGCAGTACTTC. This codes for CASSEYFGQGSYEQYF.

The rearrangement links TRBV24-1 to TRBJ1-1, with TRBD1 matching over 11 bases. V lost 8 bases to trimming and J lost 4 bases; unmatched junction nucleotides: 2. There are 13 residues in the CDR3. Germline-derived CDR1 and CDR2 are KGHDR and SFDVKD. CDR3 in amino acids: CATTGTGGTEAFF. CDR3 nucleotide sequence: TGTGCCACCACGGGGACAGGGGGCACTGAAGCTTTCTTT.